This TCR beta chain derives from a study of tumor-infiltrating lymphocytes in primary liver carcinoma. Unsorted bulk tissue of about 17-32 mg yielded co-extracted RNA and DNA. Each tumor specimen held more than 75% viable tumor cells. This clonotype was counted many times. Antigen: not known. Losses at the gene ends were 4 bases for V and 4 bases for J; bases not matched to a gene: 5. Germline V gene data show CDR1 as MNHNS and CDR2 as SASEGT. This CDR3 has 15 amino acids. TCR beta cDNA was made from around 520 ng total RNA with a constant-region primer. Sequencing libraries for TCR beta derived from three nested multiplex PCR rounds that used slightly modified ARM-PCR. It was with TRBV1-TRBV30 forward primers and a C-beta reverse primer that the first two PCR rounds were run, at roughly 10 cycles each. TCRdb redid the calling of the multiplex PCR reads with MiXCR, one entry per CDR3 protein. The sample lists approximately 120,000 distinct CDR3 sequences, 64% occurring once.

Whole-study results and caveats: Just about 7-24% of leading clones were found in every one of five regions.

Sample: liver tumor tissue from sampling region 3. The subset is: tumor region T3, left-lateral pole. The V gene is TRBV6-1, the J gene TRBJ2-3; 10 nucleotides align to TRBD2. This TCR was recovered from a woman in her sixties with primary liver carcinoma and hepatitis B virus infection. The CDR3 DNA follows: TGTGCCAGCAGTGTGGCTAGCGGGAGCTCAGATACGCAGTATTTT. This sequence encodes CASSVASGSSDTQYF.